This T cell receptor (beta chain) is from a study of cytomegalovirus exposure and HLA in healthy donors. Study-level information: Earlier, 90 million to 140 million unique TCR beta sequences were recovered from some 200 million T cells by an analysis.

Study findings and constraints: Excluded were some V segments that proved indistinguishable, including TRBV6-2 and TRBV6-3. In a later analysis, HLA-C alleles had the fewest associated TCRs, DRB1 alleles the most.

PCR primers comprised 60 Vbeta and 13 Jbeta primers. The repertoire was sequenced with immunoSEQ multiplex PCR; TCRdb's copy has only in-frame clones and lacks some. This sample carries 160,000 or so clones, about four fifths of them seen once, and the ten largest clones take 8% to 10%. The V gene's germline CDR1 is SGHVS and CDR2 FQNEAQ. CDR3 size: 16 residues. V was shortened by 2 bases and J by 4 bases, with 14 bases between the two germline ends. On this clone itself: Its antigen remains unidentified.

Specimen: PBMCs. The source of this sequence is a male donor in good health and CMV-seropositive. The chain couples TRBV7-8 to TRBJ1-4, with D possibly TRBD1 on 5 matching bases. The DNA for the CDR3 is TGTGCCAGCAGCTTAAATTGGGCAGGGCTTAATGAAAAACTGTTTTTT. Translating it yields CASSLNWAGLNEKLFF.